One T cell receptor (beta chain) is described in this entry. As yet, its antigen is unknown. Clones were read by immunoSEQ multiplex PCR, and TCRdb kept only the in-frame ones, dropping some. Of some 16,000 clones in the sample, around four fifths were seen once. These data belong to a study of CD4 T cells in relation to SARS-CoV-2 and coronaviruses. Background on the study: PBMCs were cultured with antigen for nine to ten days before TCR beta sequencing. Crossreactive spike epitopes shared across donors were mapped to their HLA restriction.

Findings and limits, study-wide: Samples before the pandemic and after infection were not matched within any donor.

The unexposed donors gave CD4+ T cells in about 2011-2018, prior to COVID-19. Isolation of CD4+ T cells took place after around eleven days in culture. Unexposed-donor CD4+ T cells were probed with SARS-CoV-2 S/N and four cold-coronavirus spikes, cells permitting. The CDR3 spans 17 residues. With 4 bases removed from V and 6 bases from J, the gap between germline ends came to 22 bases. CDR1 is KGHSH and CDR2 is LQKENI in the germline V gene. The source material was CD4+ T cells from PBMCs, cultured in vitro. The J gene is TRBJ2-1, the V gene TRBV18, with a tentative D call TRBD2 (7 bases). The source of this sequence is a human donor in good health. The chain's CDR3 is CASSLNWGGGGSNEQFF. For the CDR3, the DNA is TGTGCCAGCTCACTTAACTGGGGCGGGGGCGGATCCAATGAGCAGTTCTTC.